The 11 T cell receptor beta chains listed next were all sequenced from one sample in a study of graft-versus-host responses after intestinal transplantation. Repertoires were generated with immunoSEQ multiplex PCR, while TCRdb's copy carries only in-frame clones and drops some. The sample carries more than 55,000 clones, approximately 90% recorded once. The sequenced sample was PBMCs, obtained 26 days after transplant. All receptors derive from a human patient who received an intestinal transplant, so some T cells may come from the graft donor.

The chain is built from TRBV10-2 and TRBJ2-7; a possible D gene is TRBD2 (5 bases). This CDR3 contains 17 residues. Looked up from germline, CDR1 is WSHSY and CDR2 is SAAADI. The V end lost 0 bases, the J end lost 0 bases, and 15 bases lay between the germline ends. The CDR3 nucleotides read TGCGCCAGCAGTGAGTCGACCGAACTAGAGGGCTCCTACGAGCAGTACTTC. Amino acid sequence: CASSESTELEGSYEQYF.

The V and J genes are TRBV6-5 and TRBJ1-5; D unclear. The V gene lost 7 bases and the J gene lost 4 bases, with 8 bases spanning the gap. The CDR3 contains 12 residues. CDR1 MNHEY and CDR2 SVGAGI come from the germline V gene. CDR3 bases: TGTGCCAGCAACAGTTATAATCAGCCCCAGCATTTT. Translation gives CASNSYNQPQHF.

This chain links TRBV4-2 with TRBJ2-2, with 12 bases that match TRBD2. Germline assignment: CDR1 LGHNA and CDR2 YNFKEQ. The CDR3 spans 15 residues. V lost 4 bases to trimming and J lost 7 bases; unmatched junction nucleotides: 4. CDR3 region: CASSPSGGAGGELFF. DNA of the CDR3: TGTGCCAGCAGCCCTAGCGGGGGGGCGGGCGGGGAGCTGTTTTTT.

This clone was picked up a small number of times. This chain links TRBV19 with TRBJ2-3; no clear D. Germline V CDR1 and CDR2: LNHDA, SQIVND (reference sequence). With 5 bases removed from V and 8 bases from J, the gap between germline ends came to 11 bases. The CDR3 length is 12 residues. CDR3 coding DNA: TGTGCCAGTAGTTGGCGAACGGGTACGCAGTATTTT. This encodes CASSWRTGTQYF.

V usage is TRBV13 and J usage is TRBJ2-1, with 10 bases identical to TRBD2. Germline loops: CDR1 PRHDT, CDR2 FYEKMQ (reference sequence). There are 14 residues in the CDR3. V dropped 8 bases and J dropped 5; count of bases not matched to a gene: 6. For the CDR3, the DNA is TGTGCCAGCCGTTTAGCGGGGGGCCACAATGAGCAGTTCTTC. Translating gives CASRLAGGHNEQFF.

This clone was recorded only once. The J gene is TRBJ2-5, the V gene TRBV27, with 13 bases lining up with TRBD2. The germline V gene encodes CDR1 MNHEY and CDR2 SMNVEV (reference sequence). This CDR3 contains 15 residues. Trimming removed 5 bases from V and 3 bases from J; junction bases left unmatched: 3. CDR3 nucleotides: TGTGCCAGCAGTCGGACTAGCGGGGGCGAAGAGACCCAGTACTTC. It translates to CASSRTSGGEETQYF.

V and J are TRBV9 and TRBJ2-3; TRBD2 aligns across 9 bases. The junction had 1 base not matched to a gene; V was cut back by 1 base and J by 1 base. CDR1 is SGDLS, CDR2 YYNGEE, per germline. This CDR3 spans 15 amino acids. This chain's CDR3 is CASSVRTSGTDTQYF. The CDR3 DNA follows: TGTGCCAGCAGCGTAAGGACTAGCGGCACAGATACGCAGTATTTT.

This clone appeared once. The chain combines TRBV7-9 with TRBJ2-7; tentative D call: TRBD1 (6 bases). The V end was cut by 6 bases, the J end by 0 bases, with 12 bases between. Germline CDR1 SEHNR, CDR2 FQNEAQ (reference sequence). The CDR3 is 14 amino acids. The CDR3 DNA is TGTGCCAGCAGGGTAGGGGGTAACTCCTACGAGCAGTACTTC. It encodes CASRVGGNSYEQYF.

The rearrangement joins TRBV5-4 to TRBJ1-2; maybe TRBD1 (6 bases). V dropped 3 bases and J dropped 2 bases, with 11 bases sitting between them. Germline V gives CDR1 SGHNT, CDR2 YYREEE (reference sequence). The CDR3 covers 14 residues. CDR3 protein: CASSYLDRNYGYTF. CDR3 coding DNA: TGTGCCAGCAGCTACCTCGACAGGAACTATGGCTACACCTTC. Supplemented by reference TRBV5-4 and TRBJ1-2, the full variable domain reads ETGVTQSPTHLIKTRGQQVTLRCSSQSGHNTVSWYQQALGQGPQFIFQYYREEENGRGNFPPRFSGLQFPNYSSELNVNALELDDSALYLCASSYLDRNYGYTFGSGTRLTVV.

CDR3 loop: CASGLQGTGANVLTF. CDR3 bases: TGTGCCAGCGGTTTACAGGGGACTGGGGCCAACGTCCTGACTTTC. The chain employs TRBV6-1 and TRBJ2-6; TRBD1 aligns across 7 bases. CDR1 is MNHNS, CDR2 SASEGT, per germline. This CDR3 has 15 residues. V lost 8 bases and J lost 2; bases outside the gene matches: 6.

V gene TRBV6-1 combines with J gene TRBJ2-7, with 12 bases matching TRBD1. Trimming removed 4 bases from V and 7 bases from J; junction bases left unmatched: 14. The CDR3 covers 17 residues. The V gene's germline CDR1 is MNHNS and CDR2 SASEGT. Here the CDR3 DNA reads TGTGCCAGCAGTGTATTATTCCGGGACAGGGGGCGATGGGAGCAGTACTTC. Amino acid sequence: CASSVLFRDRGRWEQYF.